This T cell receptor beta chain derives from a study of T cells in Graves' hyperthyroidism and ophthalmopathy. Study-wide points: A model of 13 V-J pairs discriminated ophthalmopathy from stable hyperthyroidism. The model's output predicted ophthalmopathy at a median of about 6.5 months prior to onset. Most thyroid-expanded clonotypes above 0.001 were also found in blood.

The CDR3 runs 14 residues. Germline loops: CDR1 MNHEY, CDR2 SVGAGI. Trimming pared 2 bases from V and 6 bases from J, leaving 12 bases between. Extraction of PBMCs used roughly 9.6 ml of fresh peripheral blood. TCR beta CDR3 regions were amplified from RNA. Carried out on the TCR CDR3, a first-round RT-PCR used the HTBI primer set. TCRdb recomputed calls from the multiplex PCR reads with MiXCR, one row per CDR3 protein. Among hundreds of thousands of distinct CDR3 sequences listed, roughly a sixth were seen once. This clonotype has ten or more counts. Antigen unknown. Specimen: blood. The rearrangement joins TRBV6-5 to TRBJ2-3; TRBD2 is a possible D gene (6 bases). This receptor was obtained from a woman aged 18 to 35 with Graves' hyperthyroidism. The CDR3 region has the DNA TGTGCCAGCAGTTACACGGACGGAGGGGATACGCAGTATTTT. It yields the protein CASSYTDGGDTQYF.